A selection of T cell receptor beta chains follows, all from one sample in a study of blood T cell repertoires in COVID-19. The data were produced by immunoSEQ multiplex PCR, yet TCRdb's version contains in-frame clones alone and is incomplete. This table holds about 220,000 clones, 80% found once. The sample taken for sequencing was peripheral blood. The receptors originated from a human donor in a cohort sampled during active COVID-19. CDR3s include the opening cysteine and the closing phenylalanine or tryptophan. Each record gives: V gene, D gene, J gene, clone size, CDR3 DNA, CDR3 protein. The D gene is left open where the match is weak. A clone size is listed for some rows: how often the clone was seen (once, few, many), or a class if it is expanded.

>TRBV16|-|TRBJ2-7|-
TGTGCCAGCAGCGAAAGGGGGTTCGAGCAGTACTTC
CASSERGFEQYF
>TRBV5-8|TRBD1|TRBJ1-2|few
TGTGCCAGCAGCATGGACAGGGTGTATGGCTACACCTTC
CASSMDRVYGYTF
>TRBV6-1|TRBD1|TRBJ2-1|-
TGTGCCAGCAGTGACCCGAACAGGGGCGATGAGCAGTTCTTC
CASSDPNRGDEQFF
>TRBV29-1|TRBD1|TRBJ1-1|-
TGCAGCGCCGCGGACAGGGAGGAAAGAGCTTTCTTT
CSAADREERAFF
>TRBV28|-|TRBJ1-3|-
TGTGCCAGCAGTTTACTTCGGCCAGGGTCGGCGGGAAACACCATATATTTT
CASSLLRPGSAGNTIYF
>TRBV29-1|TRBD1|TRBJ2-7|-
TGCAGCGTTGAAGATAAACAGGGGAGCACCTACGAGCAGTACTTC
CSVEDKQGSTYEQYF
>TRBV24-1|TRBD1|TRBJ2-5|-
TGTGCCACCAGTGATCCCGGACAGGGAAAGGAGACCCAGTACTTC
CATSDPGQGKETQYF
>TRBV5-1|-|TRBJ1-5|-
TGCGCCAGCAGCCCAGGGTCTAGGAGCAATCAGCCCCAGCATTTT
CASSPGSRSNQPQHF
>TRBV5-4|TRBD1|TRBJ1-1|-
TGTGCCAGCAGCTTGGGACAGGGTAGTTTCTTT
CASSLGQGSFF
>TRBV2|TRBD2|TRBJ2-5|-
TGTGCCAGCAGCAAAAATAGCGGGCCCGAGACCCAGTACTTC
CASSKNSGPETQYF
>TRBV7-2|TRBD2|TRBJ2-7|-
TGTGCCAGCAGCCCTTGGGGGGGGTACGAGCAGTACTTC
CASSPWGGYEQYF
>TRBV28|-|TRBJ2-2|-
TGTGCCAGCATTCCTGGCGACAGTACGAACACCGGGGAGCTGTTTTTT
CASIPGDSTNTGELFF
>TRBV25-1|TRBD1|TRBJ1-2|-
TGTGCCAGCAGTGAGTCAGGGGGCTGGAGCTACACCTTC
CASSESGGWSYTF
>TRBV12-3/TRBV12-4|-|TRBJ1-4|-
TGTGCCAGCACCTGGGGAAAGGGAGTTGAACTGTTTTTT
CASTWGKGVELFF
>TRBV3-1/TRBV3-2|-|TRBJ1-6|-
TGTGCCAGCAGCCCCCCGCAGGGCGGATCACCCCTCCACTTT
CASSPPQGGSPLHF
>TRBV29-1|-|TRBJ1-1|-
TGCAGCGTTGAGGTCGACACGGTAAACACTGAAGCTTTCTTT
CSVEVDTVNTEAFF
>TRBV4-3|-|TRBJ2-7|-
TGCGCCAGCAGCCCGAGAAGGGGCGCGTTCGAGCAGTACTTC
CASSPRRGAFEQYF
>TRBV4-1|-|TRBJ1-2|-
TGCGCCAGCAGCCAAGTCGTGTTCTCGAGCGACTATGGCTACACCTTC
CASSQVVFSSDYGYTF
>TRBV3-1/TRBV3-2|TRBD2|TRBJ2-7|-
TGTGCCAGCAGCCTTGCCGGGGAGGGTGGCTCCTACGAGCAGTACTTC
CASSLAGEGGSYEQYF
>TRBV19|-|TRBJ2-3|once
TGTGCCAGTAGTCCCACCCCCCGGGATACGCAGTATTTT
CASSPTPRDTQYF
>TRBV5-1|TRBD2|TRBJ2-7|-
TGCGCCAGCAGCTTAGCAACTCCAGCGGGAACACAGAACGAGCAGTACTTC
CASSLATPAGTQNEQYF
>TRBV19|-|TRBJ2-1|few
TGTGCCAGTAGTATTGGGGGCAGGACATACAATGAGCAGTTCTTC
CASSIGGRTYNEQFF
>TRBV10-3|TRBD1|TRBJ1-2|-
TGTGCCATCACTGGACAGGGAGGGCATGGCTACACCTTC
CAITGQGGHGYTF